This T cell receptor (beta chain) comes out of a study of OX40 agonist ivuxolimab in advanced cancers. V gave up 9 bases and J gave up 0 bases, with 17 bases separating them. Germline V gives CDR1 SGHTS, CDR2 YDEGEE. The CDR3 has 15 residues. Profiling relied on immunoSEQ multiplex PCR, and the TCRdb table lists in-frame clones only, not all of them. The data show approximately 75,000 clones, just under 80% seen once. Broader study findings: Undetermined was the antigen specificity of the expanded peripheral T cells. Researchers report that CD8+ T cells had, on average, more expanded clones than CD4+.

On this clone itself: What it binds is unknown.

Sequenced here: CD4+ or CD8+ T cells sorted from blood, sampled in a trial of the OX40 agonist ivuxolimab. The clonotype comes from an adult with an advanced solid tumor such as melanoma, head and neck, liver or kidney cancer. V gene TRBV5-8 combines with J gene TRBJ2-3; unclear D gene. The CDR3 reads CATSAGGRSTDTQYF. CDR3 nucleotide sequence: TGTGCCACCTCCGCAGGCGGCCGGAGCACAGATACGCAGTATTTT.